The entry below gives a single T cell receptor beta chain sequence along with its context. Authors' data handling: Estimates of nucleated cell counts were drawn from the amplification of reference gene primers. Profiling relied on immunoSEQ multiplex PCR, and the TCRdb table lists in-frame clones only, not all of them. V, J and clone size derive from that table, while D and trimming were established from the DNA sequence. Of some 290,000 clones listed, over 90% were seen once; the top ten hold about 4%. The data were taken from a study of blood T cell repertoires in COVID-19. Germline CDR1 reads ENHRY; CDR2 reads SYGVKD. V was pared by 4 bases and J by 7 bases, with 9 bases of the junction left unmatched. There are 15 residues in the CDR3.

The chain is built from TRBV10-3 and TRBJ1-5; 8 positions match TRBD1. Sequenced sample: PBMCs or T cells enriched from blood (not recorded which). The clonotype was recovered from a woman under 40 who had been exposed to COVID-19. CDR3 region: CAISANTGGGQPQHF. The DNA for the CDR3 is TGTGCCATCAGTGCTAATACAGGGGGTGGCCAGCCCCAGCATTTT.